The rows below give T cell receptor beta chains drawn from one sample of a study of blood T cell repertoires in COVID-19. Sequencing was performed with immunoSEQ multiplex PCR; in TCRdb, only in-frame clones are kept and a portion is missing. The sample includes about 48,000 clones, over 65% of them seen just once. The source material was peripheral blood. These receptors were obtained from a woman aged 55-69 years with acute or convalescent COVID-19. The CDR3 runs from the conserved cysteine through the conserved F or W. The D gene is left open where the match is weak. Some rows mark clone size as missing; the rest say once, few, many or name a class of expanded clone.

TRBJ1-3 14 TRBV9 - - CASSASGAGDTIYF TGTGCCAGCAGCGCTTCAGGGGCGGGGGACACCATATATTTT
TRBJ1-5 14 TRBV2 few - CASMMTGDNQPQHF TGTGCCAGCATGATGACCGGGGACAATCAGCCCCAGCATTTT
TRBJ1-4 16 TRBV5-6 - TRBD1 CASSLPPGGSNEKLFF TGTGCCAGCAGCTTGCCCCCAGGGGGCTCTAATGAAAAACTGTTTTTT
TRBJ2-3 13 TRBV7-2 - - CASSLGPPDTQYF TGTGCCAGCAGCTTAGGTCCTCCAGATACGCAGTATTTT
TRBJ2-2 14 TRBV5-1 - - CASRRAGDTGELFF TGCGCCAGCCGGCGGGCAGGAGACACCGGGGAGCTGTTTTTT
TRBJ2-1 14 TRBV14 - - CASSNQGWRNEQFF TGTGCCAGCAGCAACCAGGGGTGGAGGAATGAGCAGTTCTTC
TRBJ2-2 14 TRBV5-6 - - CASSQGSGTGELFF TGTGCCAGCAGTCAGGGGTCGGGCACCGGGGAGCTGTTTTTT
TRBJ2-1 15 TRBV7-3 - TRBD2 CASSLLAGGPNEQFF TGTGCCAGCAGCTTACTAGCGGGGGGGCCAAATGAGCAGTTCTTC
TRBJ2-5 16 TRBV5-1 - TRBD1 CASSSTWTGGKETQYF TGCGCCAGCAGCTCGACGTGGACAGGGGGAAAAGAGACCCAGTACTTC
TRBJ2-5 14 TRBV29-1 - TRBD2 CSVCQSGNQETQYF TGCAGCGTCTGCCAGAGCGGGAATCAAGAGACCCAGTACTTC
TRBJ1-4 15 TRBV2 - - CASSAETRGGEKLFF TGTGCCAGCAGTGCCGAAACCAGGGGAGGGGAAAAACTGTTTTTT
TRBJ1-1 13 TRBV6-1 - - CASSEALGLEAFF TGTGCCAGCAGTGAAGCGTTGGGCCTTGAAGCTTTCTTT
TRBJ2-7 15 TRBV5-4 - TRBD1 CASSRGDRGPYEQYF TGTGCCAGCAGCAGGGGGGACAGGGGCCCCTACGAGCAGTACTTC
TRBJ2-5 16 TRBV5-1 - TRBD2 CASSQGLAQDQETQYF TGCGCCAGCAGCCAAGGACTAGCCCAAGACCAAGAGACCCAGTACTTC
TRBJ1-4 15 TRBV28 - - CASSSKQGFDEKLFF TGTGCCAGCAGTTCAAAGCAGGGTTTTGACGAAAAACTGTTTTTT
TRBJ2-5 15 TRBV7-3 once - CASPKSMGGGETQYF TGTGCCAGCCCTAAAAGCATGGGAGGTGGAGAGACCCAGTACTTC
TRBJ1-1 15 TRBV18 once - CASSPPIQGNRNAFF TGTGCCAGCTCACCACCCATACAGGGAAATAGGAACGCTTTCTTT
TRBJ2-7 17 TRBV27 - TRBD1 CASRGRTGGLGSYEQYF TGTGCCAGCAGGGGTCGGACAGGGGGGTTGGGGAGCTACGAGCAGTACTTC
TRBJ1-1 15 TRBV6-6 - TRBD1 CASSYGTGRVTEAFF TGTGCCAGCAGTTATGGGACAGGGAGAGTTACTGAAGCTTTCTTT
TRBJ2-1 14 TRBV19 - - CASSIGRGRNEQFF TGTGCCAGTAGTATAGGTCGGGGGAGAAATGAGCAGTTCTTC
TRBJ2-5 15 TRBV5-4 - TRBD2 CASSSGLATKETQYF TGTGCCAGCAGCTCGGGACTAGCGACCAAAGAGACCCAGTACTTC
TRBJ2-3 15 TRBV19 - TRBD1 CASRSQGNPTDTQYF TGTGCCAGTAGGTCACAGGGGAATCCCACAGATACGCAGTATTTT
TRBJ1-1 15 TRBV5-1 - TRBD1 CASSLYRGQNTEAFF TGCGCCAGCAGCTTGTACAGGGGGCAGAACACTGAAGCTTTCTTT
TRBJ2-7 15 TRBV19 few - CASSRRGGGSYEQYF TGTGCCAGTAGTCGAAGAGGGGGGGGTTCCTACGAGCAGTACTTC
TRBJ2-1 19 TRBV19 once TRBD2 CASSVSGTSGRADYNEQFF TGTGCCAGTAGTGTCTCTGGGACTAGCGGGAGGGCCGACTACAATGAGCAGTTCTTC
TRBJ2-1 15 TRBV5-1 - TRBD2 CASRPLAGGPDEQFF TGCGCCAGCAGGCCTCTAGCGGGAGGGCCGGATGAGCAGTTCTTC
TRBJ2-7 11 TRBV5-5 - - CASSSGPEQYF TGTGCCAGCAGCTCAGGGCCCGAGCAGTACTTC
TRBJ2-7 15 TRBV5-1 - TRBD2 CASSPGGTGIYEQYF TGCGCCAGCAGCCCCGGGGGGACGGGGATTTACGAGCAGTACTTC
TRBJ1-5 12 TRBV19 - - CARPPVHQPQHF TGTGCCAGACCCCCAGTACACCAGCCCCAGCATTTT
TRBJ1-2 11 TRBV20-1 - - CSAIDVYGYTF TGCAGTGCTATAGACGTCTATGGCTACACCTTC
TRBJ2-1 14 TRBV29-1 - - CSFPAGTSYNEQFF TGCAGCTTTCCCGCGGGGACTTCCTACAATGAGCAGTTCTTC
TRBJ2-5 17 TRBV4-1 - TRBD2 CASSQERAGGPRETQYF TGCGCCAGCAGCCAAGAAAGAGCGGGAGGGCCGCGAGAGACCCAGTACTTC
TRBJ2-5 13 TRBV9 few - CASSVLDSQTQYF TGTGCCAGCAGCGTCTTAGACTCTCAGACCCAGTACTTC
TRBJ2-3 17 TRBV14 few - CASSQRLAGASTDTQYF TGTGCCAGCAGCCAACGACTGGCGGGGGCGAGCACAGATACGCAGTATTTT
TRBJ1-6 15 TRBV11-2 - - CASSLGREDNSPLHF TGTGCCAGCAGCTTAGGGCGCGAGGATAATTCACCCCTCCACTTT
TRBJ2-1 16 TRBV5-1 - - CASSGGTAPSYNEQFF TGCGCCAGCAGCGGCGGGACAGCCCCGTCCTACAATGAGCAGTTCTTC
TRBJ2-3 14 TRBV9 - TRBD2 CASSAGLERDTQYF TGTGCCAGCAGCGCCGGACTAGAGCGGGATACGCAGTATTTT
TRBJ1-6 13 TRBV9 - TRBD1 CASSVTGDSPLHF TGTGCCAGCTCAGTGACAGGGGATTCACCCCTCCACTTT
TRBJ1-2 14 TRBV20-1 once - CSASSGVSNYGYTF TGCAGTGCTAGTTCGGGGGTTTCTAACTATGGCTACACCTTC
TRBJ2-3 15 TRBV30 - - CAWGSGVAHTDTQYF TGTGCCTGGGGTTCAGGGGTCGCCCACACAGATACGCAGTATTTT
TRBJ2-3 13 TRBV4-1 - - CASSQGQADTQYF TGCGCCAGCAGCCAAGGTCAAGCGGATACGCAGTATTTT
TRBJ2-5 16 TRBV19 few - CASSIDWGSSGETQYF TGTGCCAGTAGTATAGATTGGGGTTCTTCGGGGGAGACCCAGTACTTC
TRBJ2-1 19 TRBV21-1 - - CASSKALSVAGATLNEQFF TGTGCCAGCAGCAAAGCGCTTTCTGTAGCGGGAGCGACCTTAAATGAGCAGTTCTTC
TRBJ2-2 15 TRBV29-1 - - CSVAPVRGGTGELFF TGCAGCGTGGCACCCGTAAGGGGGGGCACCGGGGAGCTGTTTTTT
TRBJ1-3 14 TRBV19 few TRBD1 CASWTQGVGNTIYF TGTGCCAGCTGGACCCAGGGGGTAGGAAACACCATATATTTT
TRBJ2-1 15 TRBV5-1 - - CASSLAMGAGSEQFF TGCGCCAGCAGCTTGGCGATGGGTGCGGGAAGTGAGCAGTTCTTC
TRBJ2-1 17 TRBV13 - TRBD2 CASSSLALREGPHEQFF TGTGCCAGCAGCTCCTTAGCGTTGCGGGAGGGCCCCCATGAGCAGTTCTTC
TRBJ2-5 11 TRBV20-1 - TRBD1 CSARRDREIYF TGCAGTGCTAGGAGGGACAGGGAGATTTACTTC
TRBJ1-1 18 TRBV5-1 - - CASSLAVSGTSRSTEAFF TGCGCCAGCAGCTTGGCTGTCAGCGGGACCTCTCGGTCCACTGAAGCTTTCTTT
TRBJ2-1 15 TRBV7-8 - TRBD1 CASSEGQMLYNEQFF TGTGCCAGCAGCGAGGGACAGATGCTCTACAATGAGCAGTTCTTC
TRBJ1-4 14 TRBV5-1 - - CASSVGTPNEKLFF TGCGCCAGCAGCGTCGGGACACCGAATGAAAAACTGTTTTTT
TRBJ1-1 14 TRBV5-1 once - CASSIEFGRPEAFF TGCGCCAGCAGCATTGAATTTGGGCGACCAGAAGCTTTCTTT
TRBJ2-3 15 TRBV9 - TRBD2 CASSVVGGGTDTQYF TGTGCCAGCAGCGTAGTCGGGGGGGGCACAGATACGCAGTATTTT
TRBJ2-7 13 TRBV24-1 - - CATSDGGGDEQYF TGTGCCACCAGTGATGGTGGAGGGGACGAGCAGTACTTC
TRBJ2-7 15 TRBV5-4 - TRBD1 CASSLVGQGVGEQYF TGTGCCAGCAGCTTGGTAGGCCAGGGGGTTGGCGAGCAGTACTTC